Sequencing of this TCR beta chain was carried out in a study of blood T cell repertoires in COVID-19. Libraries were prepared by immunoSEQ multiplex PCR; TCRdb keeps only in-frame clonotypes and omits some of them. Here the sample spans fewer than 250,000 clones, about 87% being singletons. In germline, CDR1 is MNHEY, CDR2 SVGAGI. Trimming left V 4 bases short and J 7 bases short, with 14 bases between. There are 14 residues in the CDR3. The sample holds one count of this clone. The chain uses TRBV6-5 and TRBJ1-5; D is undetermined. Sequencing was done on a sample of peripheral blood. The sequence derives from a man aged 25 to 40 with COVID-19, enrolled during active disease. DNA of the CDR3: TGTGCCAGCAGTTCTGGGGTCGGGATACAGCCCCAGCATTTT. Translating gives CASSSGVGIQPQHF.